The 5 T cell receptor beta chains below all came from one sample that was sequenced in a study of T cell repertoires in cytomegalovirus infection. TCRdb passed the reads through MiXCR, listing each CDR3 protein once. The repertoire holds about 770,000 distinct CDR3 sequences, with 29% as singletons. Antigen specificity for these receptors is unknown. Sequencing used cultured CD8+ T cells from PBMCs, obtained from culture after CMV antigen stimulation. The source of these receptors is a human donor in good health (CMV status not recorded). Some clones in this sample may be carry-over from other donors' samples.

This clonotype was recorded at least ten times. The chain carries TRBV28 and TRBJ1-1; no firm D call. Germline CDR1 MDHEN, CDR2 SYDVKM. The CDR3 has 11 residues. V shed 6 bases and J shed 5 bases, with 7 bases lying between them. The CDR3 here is CASSPRTEAFF. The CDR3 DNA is TGTGCCAGCAGCCCGAGAACTGAAGCTTTCTTT.

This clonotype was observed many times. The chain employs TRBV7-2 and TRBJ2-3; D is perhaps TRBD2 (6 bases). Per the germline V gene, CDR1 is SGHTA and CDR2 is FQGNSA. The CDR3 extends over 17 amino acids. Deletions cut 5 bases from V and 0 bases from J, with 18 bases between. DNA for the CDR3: TGTGCCAGCAGCCTAGGACTACCCGGCCGTAGCACAGATACGCAGTATTTT. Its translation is CASSLGLPGRSTDTQYF.

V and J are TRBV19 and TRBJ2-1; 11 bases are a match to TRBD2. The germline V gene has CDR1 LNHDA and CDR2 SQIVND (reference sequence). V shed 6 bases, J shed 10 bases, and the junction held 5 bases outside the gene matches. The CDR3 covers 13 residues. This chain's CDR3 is CASSATSGDEQFF. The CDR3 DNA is TGTGCCAGTAGCGCGACTAGCGGGGACGAGCAGTTCTTC.

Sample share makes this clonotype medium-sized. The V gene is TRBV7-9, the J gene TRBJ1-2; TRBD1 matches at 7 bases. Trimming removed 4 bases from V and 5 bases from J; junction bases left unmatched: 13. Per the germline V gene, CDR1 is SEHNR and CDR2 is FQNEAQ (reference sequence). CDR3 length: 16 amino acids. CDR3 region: CASSSPGTEIGYGYTF. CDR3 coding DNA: TGTGCCAGCAGCTCCCCTGGGACAGAGATTGGGTATGGCTACACCTTC.

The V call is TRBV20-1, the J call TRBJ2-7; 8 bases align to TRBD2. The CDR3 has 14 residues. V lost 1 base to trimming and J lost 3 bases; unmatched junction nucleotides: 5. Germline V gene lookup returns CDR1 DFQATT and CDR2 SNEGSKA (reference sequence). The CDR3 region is CSARGRSGDYEQYV. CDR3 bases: TGCAGTGCTAGAGGTCGTAGCGGGGACTACGAGCAGTACGTC.